This T cell receptor beta chain was documented in a study of T cell changes during pregnancy in multiple sclerosis. Trimming removed 8 bases at V and 4 bases at J, with 11 bases between. The CDR3 extends over 12 amino acids. CDR1 is WSHSY, CDR2 SAAADI, per germline. The repertoire was sequenced with immunoSEQ multiplex PCR; TCRdb's copy has only in-frame clones and lacks some. Of tens of thousands of clones in the sample, 90% to 95% were seen once. The rearrangement links TRBV10-2 to TRBJ1-2, with D possibly TRBD1 on 6 matching bases. The starting material was peripheral blood, obtained after pregnancy. The sequence came from a female donor with multiple sclerosis, enrolled in a pregnancy study. The CDR3: CASQGGTYGYTF. The CDR3 DNA reads TGCGCCAGCCAAGGGGGAACCTATGGCTACACCTTC.